A single TCR beta chain is shown here with its context. The V and J ends lost 2 bases and 6 bases, in that order; junction bases with no gene match: 3. From germline, CDR1 is WNHNN and CDR2 SYGVQD (reference sequence). The CDR3 is made up of 15 amino acids. The record originates from a study of blood T cell repertoires in COVID-19. Looking at the study overall: Sites in the United States, Italy and Spain provided acute and convalescent COVID-19 samples.

Original processing notes: Amplifying reference gene primers gave estimates of nucleated cell counts. Repertoires were generated with immunoSEQ multiplex PCR, while TCRdb's copy carries only in-frame clones and drops some. Clone size and V and J calls were adopted from that table, with D and trimming inferred from the DNA. This repertoire shows about 220,000 clones, around 84% found once; its top ten account for around 2%. The sample taken for sequencing was peripheral blood. This chain joins TRBV10-1 and TRBJ2-2; 10 bases are a match to TRBD2. The receptor's source is a man aged 35-49 years who had recovered from COVID-19. The CDR3 DNA is TGCGCCAGCAGTGAGGAGCGGGGGGGCGCCGGGGAGCTGTTTTTT. It yields the protein CASSEERGGAGELFF.